The T cell receptor (beta chain) described here comes from a study of blood T cell repertoires in COVID-19. CDR1 and CDR2 (germline): SEHNR, FQNEAQ (reference sequence). The CDR3 runs to 15 residues. V lost 4 bases and J lost 3; bases outside the gene matches: 5. The protocol was immunoSEQ multiplex PCR, while the TCRdb copy is restricted to in-frame clones and leaves out a portion. The sample records around 65,000 clones, roughly 80% being singletons. This clone was detected a few times. The chain combines TRBV7-9 with TRBJ2-3; 9 nucleotides match TRBD1. This TCR was sampled from a human donor in a cohort sampled during active COVID-19. Sequencing input: peripheral blood. CDR3 DNA sequence: TGTGCCAGCAGCTCCCCGGACAGGGGTACAGATACGCAGTATTTT. Amino acid sequence: CASSSPDRGTDTQYF.